This TCR beta chain was sequenced for a study of human T cells and chemical hapten exposure. Overall study context: Patients had diphenylcyclopropenone applied to the scalp weekly throughout the approximately 25-week study. From small differences in pooled library volume came most of the variation in per-sample TCR yields.

The CDR3 runs 12 residues. Trimming shortened V by 6 bases and J by 4 bases, and 11 bases separated the two germline ends. Germline V gives CDR1 SGHRS, CDR2 YFSETQ. Time point reported: patch test 1, 2 weeks after DPC sensitization. The sample's treatment: therapeutic diphenylcyclopropenone sensitization with weekly scalp DPC. Blood collection took place prior to placing each patch test. Study-wide points: Expanded TCRs created a significantly greater count of big CDR3 similarity clusters than controls did.

TCRdb re-analysed the RACE reads in MiXCR, keeping a single row per CDR3 protein. The table shows around 76,000 distinct CDR3 sequences, with 10% to 15% occurring only once. Regarding this clonotype: What it binds is not known.

The source was whole blood, collected in connection with sensitization to the hapten diphenylcyclopropenone (DPC). The receptor comes from a woman aged 55-69 years with alopecia areata. Some clones in this sample may be carry-over from other donors' samples. J is TRBJ2-7 and V is TRBV5-1; a possible D gene is TRBD2 (6 bases). Written as DNA, the CDR3 is TGCGCCAGCAAGGACCGGGAGTACGAGCAGTACTTC. Amino acid sequence: CASKDREYEQYF.